This T cell receptor beta chain comes out of a study of Ad26.COV2.S vaccination and SARS-CoV-2 variants. Whole-study context: Each vaccinee took Ad26.COV2.S intramuscularly, once or twice 56 days apart.

Noted treatment: 15 to 20 received Ad26.COV2.S at low or high dose, single or two shots; about 5 received placebo; per-sample allocation not given. Sampling happened 63 days after the first vaccine or placebo injection. Germline lookup yields CDR1 MNHNS and CDR2 SASEGT. V lost 2 bases to trimming and J lost 5 bases; unmatched junction nucleotides: 6. CDR3 length equals 15 residues. Generated by immunoSEQ multiplex PCR, the TCRdb table keeps only in-frame clones and is missing some. The sample holds 350,000 to 500,000 clones, around 90% seen once. V and J are TRBV6-1 and TRBJ2-1; 7 bases are a match to TRBD2. Sequencing used peripheral blood, obtained in a trial of Ad26.COV2.S vaccine versus placebo. This receptor was identified in a person between 18 and 65 years old who received the Ad26.COV2.S COVID-19 vaccine or a placebo. The DNA of the CDR3 is TGTGCCAGCAGTGAACTGAGAAGCGGGAACAATGAGCAGTTCTTC. Translation gives CASSELRSGNNEQFF.